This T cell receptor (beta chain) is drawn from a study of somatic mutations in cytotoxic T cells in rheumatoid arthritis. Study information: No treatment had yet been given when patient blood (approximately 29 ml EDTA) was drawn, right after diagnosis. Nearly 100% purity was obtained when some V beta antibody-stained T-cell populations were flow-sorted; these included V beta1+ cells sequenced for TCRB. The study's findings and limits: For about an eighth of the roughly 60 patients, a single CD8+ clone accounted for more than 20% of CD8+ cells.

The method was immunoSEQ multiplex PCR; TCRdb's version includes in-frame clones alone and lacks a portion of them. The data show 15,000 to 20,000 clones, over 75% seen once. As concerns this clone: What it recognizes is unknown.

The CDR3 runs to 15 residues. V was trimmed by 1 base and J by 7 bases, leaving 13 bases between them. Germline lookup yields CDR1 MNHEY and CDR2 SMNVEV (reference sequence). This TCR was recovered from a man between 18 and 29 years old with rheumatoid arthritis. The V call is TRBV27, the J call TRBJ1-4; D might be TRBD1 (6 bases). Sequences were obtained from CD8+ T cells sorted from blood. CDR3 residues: CASSLLQGKREKLFF. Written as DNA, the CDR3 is TGTGCCAGCAGTTTATTACAGGGAAAGCGTGAAAAACTGTTTTTT.